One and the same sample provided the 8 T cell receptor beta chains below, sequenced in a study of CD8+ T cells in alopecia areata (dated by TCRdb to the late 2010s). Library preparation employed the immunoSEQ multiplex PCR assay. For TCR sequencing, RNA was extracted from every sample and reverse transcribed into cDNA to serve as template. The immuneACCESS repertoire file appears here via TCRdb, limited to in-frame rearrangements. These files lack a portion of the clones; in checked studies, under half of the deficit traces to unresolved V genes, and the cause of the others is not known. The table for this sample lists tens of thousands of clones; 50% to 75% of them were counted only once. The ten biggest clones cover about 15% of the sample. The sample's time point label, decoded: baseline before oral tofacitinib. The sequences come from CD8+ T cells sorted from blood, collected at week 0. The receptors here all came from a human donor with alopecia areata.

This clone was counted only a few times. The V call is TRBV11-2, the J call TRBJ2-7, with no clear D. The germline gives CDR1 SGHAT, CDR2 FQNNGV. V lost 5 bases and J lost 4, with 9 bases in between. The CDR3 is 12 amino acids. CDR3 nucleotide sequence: TGTGCCAGCAGCCTCCAGTTATACGAGCAGTACTTC. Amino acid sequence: CASSLQLYEQYF.

The CDR3 nucleotides read TGTGCCAGCAGTCCCGGGTCTCCAAATCAGCCCCAGCATTTT. Protein product: CASSPGSPNQPQHF. The chain recombines TRBV27 with TRBJ1-5; unclear D gene. The CDR3 length is 14 residues. Trimming took off 5 bases at V and 4 bases at J, with 12 bases between the two ends. Germline V gene sequence: CDR1 MNHEY, CDR2 SMNVEV (reference sequence).

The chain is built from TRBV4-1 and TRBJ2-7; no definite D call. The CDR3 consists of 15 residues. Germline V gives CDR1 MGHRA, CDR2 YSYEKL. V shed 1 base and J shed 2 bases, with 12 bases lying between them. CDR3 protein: CASSQVFGSAYEQYF. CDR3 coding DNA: TGCGCCAGCAGCCAAGTATTCGGCTCGGCCTACGAGCAGTACTTC.

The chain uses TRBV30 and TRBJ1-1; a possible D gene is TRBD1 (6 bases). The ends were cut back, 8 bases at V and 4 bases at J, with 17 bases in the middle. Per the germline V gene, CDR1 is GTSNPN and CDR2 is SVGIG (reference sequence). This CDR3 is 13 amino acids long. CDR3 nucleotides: TGTGCCGGGGGCCAGGGCAGGAGCACTGAAGCTTTCTTT. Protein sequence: CAGGQGRSTEAFF.

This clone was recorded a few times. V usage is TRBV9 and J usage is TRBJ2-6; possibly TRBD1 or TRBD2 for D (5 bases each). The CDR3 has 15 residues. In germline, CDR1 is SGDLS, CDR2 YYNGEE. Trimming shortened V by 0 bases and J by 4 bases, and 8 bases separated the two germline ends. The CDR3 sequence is CASSVEGTGANVLTF. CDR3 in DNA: TGTGCCAGCAGCGTAGAGGGGACCGGGGCCAACGTCCTGACTTTC.

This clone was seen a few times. CDR3 in amino acids: CASSLVLPGLASGEQFF. As DNA, the CDR3 is TGTGCCAGCAGCTTAGTTCTTCCGGGACTAGCGAGTGGTGAGCAGTTCTTC. The chain couples TRBV7-3 to TRBJ2-1, with 10 bases matching TRBD2. Germline trimming cut 2 bases from V and 9 bases from J; bases unmatched to any gene: 13. The germline CDR1 and CDR2 sequences are SGHTA and FQGTGA. The CDR3 runs to 17 residues.

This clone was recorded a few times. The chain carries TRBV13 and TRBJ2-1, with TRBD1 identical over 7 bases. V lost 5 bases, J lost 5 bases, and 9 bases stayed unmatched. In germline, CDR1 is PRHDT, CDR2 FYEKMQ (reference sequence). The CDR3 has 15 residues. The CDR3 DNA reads TGTGCCAGCAGCAGAACAGGGGATAGCGACAATGAGCAGTTCTTC. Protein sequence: CASSRTGDSDNEQFF.

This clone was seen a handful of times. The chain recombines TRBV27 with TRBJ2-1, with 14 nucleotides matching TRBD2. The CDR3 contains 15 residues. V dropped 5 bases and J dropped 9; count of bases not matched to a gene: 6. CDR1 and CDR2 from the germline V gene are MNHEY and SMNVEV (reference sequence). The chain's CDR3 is CASSPGLAGVGEQFF. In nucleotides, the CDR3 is TGTGCCAGCAGTCCGGGACTAGCGGGAGTGGGTGAGCAGTTCTTC.